The clone carrying this T cell receptor (beta chain) was picked up a small number of times. Its antigen is not known. This sample was included in a study of beta chain features in type 1 diabetes. CD45RO/CCR7/CD25/CD127/CD95/CD27 separated CD4+ naive, central memory, regulatory and stem cell-like memory cells by sorting. Between the trimmed V and J ends, which lost 3 bases and 8 bases, there was a span of 25 bases. CDR3 length: 17 residues. CDR1 SGHTA and CDR2 FQGNSA come from the germline V gene. Since all of the isolated RNA was reverse transcribed, expressed TCRB transcripts were what got sequenced. Average reads for naive, central memory and regulatory T cell samples were several million. Clones were read by immunoSEQ multiplex PCR, and TCRdb kept only the in-frame ones, dropping some. The repertoire holds 100,000 to 150,000 clones, with 9% as singletons. Study results and caveats: Moderate yet significant TCRB CDR3 shortening was seen in Type 1 diabetes patients in all four CD4+ subsets. Equally in patients and controls, shorter templates might have been favored by PCR. Among patients, naive, central memory and Treg TCRB repertoires appeared more similar than among healthy donors.

The sequence was collected from a man aged 30-40 years with type 1 diabetes. Sequenced material: central memory CD4+ T cells from blood. The chain uses TRBV7-2 and TRBJ1-2; possibly TRBD1 for D (5 bases). CDR3 loop: CASSFATTGPGGYGYTF. CDR3 nucleotides: TGTGCCAGCAGCTTCGCGACAACAGGTCCCGGGGGATACGGCTACACCTTC.